The 2 T cell receptor beta chains given below trace back to one sample, sequenced in a study of shared clonotypes between healthy human individuals (dated by TCRdb to the early 2020s). Library construction relied on the immunoSEQ multiplex PCR assay. TCRdb re-hosts the immuneACCESS table, in-frame sequences only. Its copies lack some clones; in the studies checked, an unresolved V gene accounts for under half of them, and the cause for the rest is not known. The sample includes some 2,000,000 clones, with under 97% observed a single time. The ten largest clones take up less than 0.15% of the sample. The sequenced sample was naive CD4+ T cells sorted from blood. In light of the paper, this sample's cell subset or site label describes: CD45RA+ positively selected. The receptors were sampled from a man aged 18 to 30 in good health.

The chain couples TRBV5-1 to TRBJ2-2; D gene uncertain. The CDR3 is made up of 14 amino acids. V shed 1 base and J shed 6 bases, with 10 bases lying between them. CDR1 and CDR2 (germline): SGHRS, YFSETQ. The DNA for the CDR3 is TGCGCCAGCAGCTTGCCGATCCCGTCCGGGGAGCTGTTTTTT. It yields the protein CASSLPIPSGELFF. Complete variable domain (other parts from reference TRBV5-1 and TRBJ2-2): KAGVTQTPRYLIKTRGQQVTLSCSPISGHRSVSWYQQTPGQGLQFLFEYFSETQRNKGNFPGRFSGRQFSNSRSEMNVSTLELGDSALYLCASSLPIPSGELFFGEGSRLTVL.

The CDR3 DNA reads as TGCAGCGTACAAACAGGGATATCCCAGTACTTC. It translates to CSVQTGISQYF. The chain recombines TRBV29-1 with TRBJ2-5, with D perhaps matching TRBD1 (6 bases). The germline CDR1 and CDR2 sequences are SQVTM and ANQGSEA. The CDR3 totals 11 residues. V lost 6 bases to trimming and J lost 9 bases, with 14 bases between them.